Below are 7 T cell receptor beta chains sequenced from a single sample in a study of T-cell reconstitution after alpha-beta-depleted transplantation in children. Library preparation (for TCRbeta) was performed with unique molecular identifiers. TCRdb re-called the PCR reads through MiXCR, storing one row per CDR3 protein. The repertoire has 90,000 to 120,000 distinct CDR3 sequences, around 6.4% of them found once; the top ten carry roughly 24%. The material sequenced was PBMCs, mostly from graft donor cells, taken 360 days after TCRalphabeta/CD19-depleted stem cell transplant. The receptors originated from a male patient aged 2 to 10 who had a stem cell transplant for acute lymphoblastic leukemia, so the T cells may come from the graft donor.

The V call is TRBV9, the J call TRBJ2-3; possibly TRBD1 or TRBD2 for D (6 bases each). Trimming took off 2 bases at V and 3 bases at J, with 22 bases between the two ends. CDR1 and CDR2 from the germline V gene are SGDLS and YYNGEE. The CDR3 sequence is 18 residues long. Written as DNA, the CDR3 is TGTGCCAGCAGCGTCCCCATCCGAGGGGGGCTGGGAACAGATACGCAGTATTTT. Translating it yields CASSVPIRGGLGTDTQYF. Drawing the rest from reference TRBV9 and TRBJ2-3, the complete variable domain is DSGVTQTPKHLITATGQRVTLRCSPRSGDLSVYWYQQSLDQGLQFLIQYYNGEERAKGNILERFSAQQFPDLHSELNLSSLELGDSALYFCASSVPIRGGLGTDTQYFGPGTRLTVL.

This clonotype was recorded many times. The genes are TRBV6-2 or TRBV6-3 and TRBJ1-1; 10 bases are shared with TRBD1. The junction had 10 bases not matched to a gene; V was cut back by 10 bases and J by 5 bases. The CDR3 covers 14 residues. Per the germline V gene, CDR1 is MNHEY and CDR2 is SVGEGT. The CDR3 DNA follows: TGTGCCACGGAGAGGGGGACAGGGGTTACTGAAGCTTTCTTT. Its translation is CATERGTGVTEAFF.

This clonotype was found a few times. V and J are TRBV6-5 and TRBJ1-1; D is possibly TRBD1 (6 bases). This CDR3 has 15 amino acids. V gave up 2 bases and J gave up 1 base, with 11 bases separating them. CDR1 MNHEY and CDR2 SVGAGI come from the germline V gene. CDR3 in amino acids: CASSYVGAGNTEAFF. The CDR3 DNA sequence: TGTGCCAGCAGTTACGTGGGGGCTGGGAACACTGAAGCTTTCTTT.

The sample holds many counts of this clonotype. The chain employs TRBV10-3 and TRBJ2-7; 9 positions agree with TRBD1. V shed 3 bases and J 7 bases; nucleotides not matched to a gene: 7. CDR1 is ENHRY, CDR2 SYGVKD, per germline. The CDR3 loop spans 14 amino acids. The chain's CDR3 is CAISETQGAEEQYF. The CDR3 region has the DNA TGTGCCATCAGTGAAACACAGGGGGCTGAGGAGCAGTACTTC.

This clonotype has more than one count but fewer than ten. V and J are TRBV20-1 and TRBJ1-6; D is unclear. The CDR3 covers 11 residues. CDR1 and CDR2 from the germline V gene are DFQATT and SNEGSKA (reference sequence). Trimming left V 4 bases short and J 9 bases short, with 7 bases between. In DNA, the CDR3 is TGCAGTGCTAAGCAGGCTTCACCCCTCCACTTT. It yields the protein CSAKQASPLHF.

This clonotype came up a few times. The chain is built from TRBV6-5 and TRBJ2-1; 8 positions agree with TRBD2. This CDR3 contains 14 residues. Germline CDR1 MNHEY, CDR2 SVGAGI. V lost 5 bases, J lost 6 bases, and 6 bases stayed unmatched. The CDR3 region has the DNA TGTGCCAGCAGTCTACTAGCGGAGATCAATGAGCAGTTCTTC. Protein product: CASSLLAEINEQFF.

The sample holds many counts of this clonotype. J is TRBJ1-3 and V is TRBV12-3 or TRBV12-4; 8 nucleotides line up with TRBD1. The CDR3 is made up of 14 amino acids. Germline trimming cut 6 bases from V and 4 bases from J; bases unmatched to any gene: 5. CDR3 loop: CASSLGQVGNTIYF. Written as DNA, the CDR3 is TGTGCCAGCAGCTTGGGACAGGTCGGAAACACCATATATTTT.